A single sample gave rise to the 10 T cell receptor beta chains below, sequenced in a study of blood T cell repertoires in COVID-19. Profiling relied on immunoSEQ multiplex PCR, and the TCRdb table lists in-frame clones only, not all of them. Among a few hundred thousand clones, 85% to 90% were seen once, and the ten largest hold around 4.5%. Sequenced sample: peripheral blood. The source of these receptors is a man aged 50 or older with acute or convalescent COVID-19.

This chain joins TRBV5-1 and TRBJ2-1, with D possibly being TRBD1 (5 bases). The V and J ends lost 2 bases and 5 bases respectively, with 17 bases between them. The CDR3 runs 16 residues. CDR1 is SGHRS, CDR2 YFSETQ, per germline. The DNA of the CDR3 is TGCGCCAGCAGCTTTATTACGGCGGACATAGACAATGAGCAGTTCTTC. Its translation: CASSFITADIDNEQFF.

This clone occurred once. The chain employs TRBV29-1 and TRBJ1-2; the D is unclear. V was clipped by 4 bases and J by 3 bases, with 15 bases between them. The CDR3 is made up of 14 amino acids. Germline-derived CDR1 and CDR2 are SQVTM and ANQGSEA. CDR3 bases: TGCAGCGTTGTCAGCCCTCGGGGTGACTATGGCTACACCTTC. Translated, it gives CSVVSPRGDYGYTF.

V is TRBV7-9 and J is TRBJ1-5; TRBD1 matches at 10 bases. V lost 0 bases, J lost 7 bases, and 3 bases stayed unmatched. This CDR3 has 15 residues. Germline V lookup: CDR1 SEHNR, CDR2 FQNEAQ (reference sequence). As DNA, the CDR3 is TGTGCCAGCAGCTTAGCCGGGACAGGGGTGCAGCCCCAGCATTTT. This codes for CASSLAGTGVQPQHF.

The genes are TRBV18 and TRBJ1-2; 7 bases are a match to TRBD1. J lost 8 bases, V lost 4 bases, and 7 bases had no gene match. This CDR3 region has 13 residues. Germline CDR1 reads KGHSH; CDR2 reads LQKENI. The CDR3 DNA is TGTGCCAGCTCACGGGAGACAGGGAAGGGCTACACCTTC. This codes for CASSRETGKGYTF. Complete variable domain (other parts from reference TRBV18 and TRBJ1-2): NAGVMQNPRHLVRRRGQEARLRCSPMKGHSHVYWYRQLPEEGLKFMVYLQKENIIDESGMPKERFSAEFPKEGPSILRIQQVVRGDSAAYFCASSRETGKGYTFGSGTRLTVV.

The CDR3 DNA reads TGTGCCAGCTCACCACAAGCCCCCGAGCAGTACTTC. Amino acid sequence: CASSPQAPEQYF. V and J are TRBV18 and TRBJ2-7; D gene ambiguous. Looked up from germline, CDR1 is KGHSH and CDR2 is LQKENI. Trimming left V 1 base short and J 6 bases short, with 7 bases between. This CDR3 is built from 12 residues.

The chain has TRBV5-1 and TRBJ1-2; 7 bases match TRBD1. Germline values: CDR1 SGHRS, CDR2 YFSETQ. The CDR3 runs to 14 residues. J was trimmed by 6 bases and V by 4 bases; bases with no gene match: 9. In nucleotides, the CDR3 is TGCGCCAGCAGCGCAGGGGGTTTTGCAGATGGCTACACCTTC. Its translation: CASSAGGFADGYTF.

The V gene is TRBV7-4, the J gene TRBJ1-5; 8 bases align to TRBD1. Germline CDR1 and CDR2: SGHVT and SQSDAQ. The CDR3 runs 14 residues. V was clipped by 5 bases and J by 7 bases; unmatched bases: 7. CDR3 residues: CASSRRQGPQPQHF. The CDR3 region has the DNA TGTGCCAGCAGCCGACGACAGGGGCCGCAGCCCCAGCATTTT.

This clone was counted once. This sequence joins TRBV3-1 (or the pseudogene TRBV3-2) and TRBJ1-3, with TRBD1 identical over 7 bases. This CDR3 contains 14 residues. J gave up 1 base and V 4 bases, and 1 base lay outside the gene matches. The germline V gene encodes CDR1 LGHDT and CDR2 YNNKEL (reference sequence). The CDR3 region is CASSPTGSGNTIYF. DNA for the CDR3: TGTGCCAGCAGCCCGACAGGGTCTGGAAACACCATATATTTT.

The genes are TRBV6-5 and TRBJ1-1; D perhaps matches TRBD1 (5 bases). Germline loops: CDR1 MNHEY, CDR2 SVGAGI. V was clipped by 6 bases and J by 1 base, with 15 bases between them. The CDR3 runs to 15 residues. CDR3 nucleotide sequence: TGTGCCAGCAGCCACCGTCGGACAAAGAACACTGAAGCTTTCTTT. Protein: CASSHRRTKNTEAFF.

In its sample, this clone was seen once. Here the CDR3 reads CASSPRDRNTEAFF. CDR3 coding DNA: TGTGCCAGCTCACCGAGAGACAGAAACACTGAAGCTTTCTTT. The chain links TRBV18 to TRBJ1-1; possible D gene TRBD1, 5 bases. The CDR3 totals 14 residues. With 3 bases removed from V and 2 bases from J, the gap between germline ends came to 10 bases. In germline, CDR1 is KGHSH, CDR2 LQKENI.